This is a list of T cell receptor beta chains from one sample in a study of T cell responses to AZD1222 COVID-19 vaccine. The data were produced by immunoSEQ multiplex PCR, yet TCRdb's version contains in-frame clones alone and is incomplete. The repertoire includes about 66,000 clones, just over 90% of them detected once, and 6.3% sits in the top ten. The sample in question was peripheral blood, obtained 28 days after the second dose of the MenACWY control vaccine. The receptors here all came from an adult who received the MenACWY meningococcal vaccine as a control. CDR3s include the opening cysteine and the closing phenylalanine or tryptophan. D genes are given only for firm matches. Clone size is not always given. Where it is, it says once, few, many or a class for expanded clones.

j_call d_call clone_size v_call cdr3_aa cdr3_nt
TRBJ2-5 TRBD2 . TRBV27 CASSPLAEETQYF TGTGCCAGCAGTCCCCTAGCGGAAGAGACCCAGTACTTC
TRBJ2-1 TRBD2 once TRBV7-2 CASSPPGGLAGANEQFF TGTGCCAGCAGCCCCCCCGGCGGACTAGCGGGCGCCAATGAGCAGTTCTTC
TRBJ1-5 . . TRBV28 CASSPIREGGPQHF TGTGCCAGCAGCCCGATCAGGGAGGGTGGGCCCCAGCATTTT
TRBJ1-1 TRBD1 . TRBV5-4 CASSGQNFGTANTEAFF TGTGCCAGCAGCGGGCAGAACTTCGGGACAGCGAACACTGAAGCTTTCTTT
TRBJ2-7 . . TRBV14 CASSPQGYEQYF TGTGCCAGCAGCCCCCAGGGTTACGAGCAGTACTTC
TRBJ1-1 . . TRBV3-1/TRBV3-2 CASSQGEVSTEAFF TGTGCCAGCAGCCAAGGGGAGGTTAGCACTGAAGCTTTCTTT
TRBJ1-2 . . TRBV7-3 CASSLNPGPMRGYTF TGTGCCAGCAGCTTAAATCCGGGGCCCATGCGGGGCTACACCTTC
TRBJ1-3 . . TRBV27 CASRGTGNTIYF TGTGCCAGCAGGGGGACTGGAAACACCATATATTTT
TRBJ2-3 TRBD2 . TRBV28 CASRFLTTVSGSGTDTQYF TGTGCCAGCAGGTTTCTAACTACAGTTAGCGGGAGCGGCACAGATACGCAGTATTTT
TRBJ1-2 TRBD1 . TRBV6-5 CASSYSDRVGYGYTF TGTGCCAGCAGTTACTCGGACAGGGTCGGCTATGGCTACACCTTC
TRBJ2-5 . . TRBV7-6 CASSPPGRRETQYF TGTGCCAGCAGCCCTCCCGGACGGAGAGAGACCCAGTACTTC
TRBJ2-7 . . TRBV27 CASLTGERTTGQYF TGTGCCAGCCTCACAGGGGAAAGGACTACGGGGCAGTACTTC
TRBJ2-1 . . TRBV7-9 CASSLGVQQFF TGTGCCAGCAGCTTAGGGGTTCAACAGTTCTTC
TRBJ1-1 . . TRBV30 CAWSRNSNTEAFF TGTGCCTGGAGTCGCAACAGCAACACTGAAGCTTTCTTT
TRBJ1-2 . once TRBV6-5 CATGGLVLGYTF TGTGCCACCGGGGGGCTGGTGCTCGGCTACACCTTC
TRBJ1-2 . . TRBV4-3 CASSQDQSSGQLYGYTF TGCGCCAGCAGCCAAGATCAATCAAGCGGTCAATTATATGGCTACACCTTC
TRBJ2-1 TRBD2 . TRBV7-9 CASSLARLADNEQFF TGTGCCAGCAGCTTAGCGCGCCTAGCGGACAATGAGCAGTTCTTC